One and the same sample provided the 26 T cell receptor beta chains below, sequenced in a study of control samples from healthy donors and cancer patients. Using immunoSEQ multiplex PCR, the repertoire was profiled, and TCRdb retains in-frame clones only, with some absent. The repertoire table contains approximately 190,000 clones. The source material was blood. These receptors all stem from a woman between 25 and 40 years old in good health.

The chain joins TRBV7-2 to TRBJ2-5; no reliable D call. Germline V gene sequence: CDR1 SGHTA, CDR2 FQGNSA. CDR3 length equals 12 residues. Between the trimmed V and J ends, which lost 4 bases and 5 bases, there was a span of 8 bases. The CDR3 DNA reads TGTGCCAGCAGCTGGTTTAGGGAGACCCAGTACTTC. Translated, it gives CASSWFRETQYF.

The chain has TRBV19 and TRBJ1-1; D gene uncertain. Trimming stripped 1 base from V and 0 bases from J, with 9 bases between. The CDR3 has 15 residues. Germline V lookup: CDR1 LNHDA, CDR2 SQIVND (reference sequence). Here the CDR3 reads CASSIAGTLNTEAFF. The CDR3 region has the DNA TGTGCCAGTAGTATAGCAGGCACGTTGAACACTGAAGCTTTCTTT.

The J gene is TRBJ1-5, the V gene TRBV4-1; 7 nucleotides match TRBD1. Germline V gene sequence: CDR1 MGHRA, CDR2 YSYEKL. The CDR3 is made up of 16 amino acids. Unmatched junction bases numbered 5, after V lost 2 bases and J lost 1 base. The CDR3 loop is CASSQIRGRSNQPQHF. The CDR3 nucleotides read TGCGCCAGCAGCCAAATTAGGGGGCGAAGCAATCAGCCCCAGCATTTT.

The J gene is TRBJ1-2, the V gene TRBV3-1 (or the pseudogene TRBV3-2), with a tentative D call TRBD1 (6 bases). V shed 6 bases and J shed 6 bases, with 32 bases lying between them. The germline gives CDR1 LGHDT, CDR2 YNNKEL (reference sequence). CDR3 size: 19 residues. CDR3 DNA sequence: TGTGCCAGCAGTCAACCGAGGGGTAGGACAGCGGGACCTAGAGATGGCTACACCTTC. It is translated as CASSQPRGRTAGPRDGYTF.

This chain uses TRBV28 with TRBJ1-4; 8 nucleotides agree with TRBD1. Unmatched junction bases numbered 5, after V lost 3 bases and J lost 8 bases. The CDR3 consists of 14 residues. The V gene's germline CDR1 is MDHEN and CDR2 SYDVKM. CDR3 loop: CASSLTGDIEKLFF. Written as DNA, the CDR3 is TGTGCCAGCAGTTTGACAGGGGATATAGAAAAACTGTTTTTT.

This chain joins TRBV4-1 and TRBJ1-5, with D unresolved. The V gene lost 0 bases and the J gene lost 11 bases, with 17 bases spanning the gap. Germline CDR1 MGHRA, CDR2 YSYEKL. This CDR3 is built from 15 residues. The DNA of the CDR3 is TGCGCCAGCAGCCAAGAAGCGAGCAGGTTTTTGTCCCAGCATTTT. This codes for CASSQEASRFLSQHF.

The chain employs TRBV15 and TRBJ2-5, with D possibly matching TRBD1 (6 bases). This CDR3 is built from 18 residues. V was trimmed by 0 bases and J by 7 bases, leaving 24 bases between them. Germline V gene data show CDR1 as LNHNV and CDR2 as YYDKDF (reference sequence). CDR3 DNA: TGTGCCACCAGCAGAGATGGGGGCGCAGGGTCTAGGGTTGGGACCCAGTACTTC. This translates into CATSRDGGAGSRVGTQYF.

The J gene is TRBJ1-4, the V gene TRBV18; D is uncertain. From germline, CDR1 is KGHSH and CDR2 LQKENI. This CDR3 spans 13 amino acids. V was cut by 10 bases and J by 4 bases, with 13 bases left in between. The CDR3 bases are TGTGCCACCTCTGGAGGGAATAATGAAAAACTGTTTTTT. Its protein product is CATSGGNNEKLFF.

The chain recombines TRBV3-1 (or the pseudogene TRBV3-2) with TRBJ2-1; unclear D gene. CDR3 length: 21 residues. The germline V and J ends were trimmed by 4 bases and 4 bases, with 32 bases remaining between them. Looked up from germline, CDR1 is LGHDT and CDR2 is YNNKEL (reference sequence). CDR3 protein: CASSPHGLTETVMGRYNEQFF. Written as DNA, the CDR3 is TGTGCCAGCAGCCCTCATGGCTTGACTGAGACGGTGATGGGTCGTTACAATGAGCAGTTCTTC.

Of note for this clone: Additional DNA sequences in this sample encode the identical CDR3. The genes are TRBV6-4 and TRBJ1-1; D ambiguous. The CDR3 consists of 13 residues. The germline CDR1 and CDR2 sequences are MRHNA and SNTAGT. Trimming removed 2 bases at V and 1 base at J, with 5 bases between. In nucleotides, the CDR3 is TGTGCCAGCAGTGACAGAGAGAACACTGAAGCTTTCTTT. Amino acid sequence: CASSDRENTEAFF.

The rearrangement links TRBV4-1 to TRBJ2-7, with D perhaps matching TRBD2 (5 bases). The CDR3 length is 11 residues. Trimming shortened V by 0 bases and J by 11 bases, and 8 bases separated the two germline ends. Germline-derived CDR1 and CDR2 are MGHRA and YSYEKL. The CDR3 sequence: CASSQESGKYF. CDR3 DNA: TGCGCCAGCAGCCAAGAATCGGGAAAGTACTTC.

The V and J genes are TRBV5-8 and TRBJ1-3; D gene unclear. Germline V gene lookup returns CDR1 SGHTS and CDR2 YDEGEE. Trimming took 2 bases from V and 4 from J, leaving 10 bases between them. The CDR3 runs to 14 residues. CDR3 region: CASSFIGPGNTIYF. The CDR3 DNA reads TGTGCCAGCAGCTTTATAGGACCCGGAAACACCATATATTTT.

Turning to this clone: Other DNA sequences within the sample encode an identical CDR3. This rearrangement joins TRBV12-3 or TRBV12-4 to TRBJ2-7, with D tentatively TRBD1 (5 bases). The CDR3 sequence is 11 residues long. The V and J ends lost 6 bases and 4 bases respectively, with 7 bases between them. The CDR3 DNA reads as TGTGCCAGCAGCCCAGGGTACGAGCAGTACTTC. Translated, it gives CASSPGYEQYF.

The chain employs TRBV30 and TRBJ1-4; D is uncertain. The CDR3 consists of 13 residues. V dropped 3 bases and J dropped 3 bases, with 8 bases sitting between them. Germline CDR1 GTSNPN, CDR2 SVGIG (reference sequence). The CDR3 loop is CAWRIEANEKLFF. CDR3 sequence (DNA): TGTGCCTGGAGGATCGAGGCTAATGAAAAACTGTTTTTT.

The genes are TRBV11-2 and TRBJ1-1, with D perhaps TRBD1 (5 bases). Germline V lookup: CDR1 SGHAT, CDR2 FQNNGV. V was clipped by 1 base and J by 0 bases, with 9 bases between them. The length of the CDR3 is 15 residues. CDR3 sequence (DNA): TGTGCCAGCAGCTTAGTGGCAGGGCTGAACACTGAAGCTTTCTTT. Encoded protein: CASSLVAGLNTEAFF.

V is TRBV5-1 and J is TRBJ1-1; D not resolved. This CDR3 has 11 residues. Trimming removed 4 bases from V and 1 base from J, with 2 bases in between. Germline V CDR1 and CDR2: SGHRS, YFSETQ. The CDR3 loop reads CASSENTEAFF. The CDR3 DNA sequence: TGCGCCAGCAGCGAGAACACTGAAGCTTTCTTT.

V usage is TRBV6-1 and J usage is TRBJ1-2; TRBD1 matches at 8 bases. Germline CDR1 and CDR2: MNHNS and SASEGT. V lost 2 bases to trimming and J lost 5 bases; unmatched junction nucleotides: 7. The CDR3 is 15 residues long. CDR3 loop: CASSEFDRGSYGYTF. CDR3 bases: TGTGCCAGCAGTGAATTCGACAGGGGCAGTTATGGCTACACCTTC.

The V call is TRBV30, the J call TRBJ1-2; D uncertain. Trimming removed 5 bases at V and 7 bases at J, with 14 bases between. Germline CDR1 reads GTSNPN; CDR2 reads SVGIG (reference sequence). The CDR3 sequence is 12 residues long. The CDR3 sequence is CAWGRNLGGYTF. CDR3 DNA sequence: TGTGCCTGGGGACGCAATCTGGGTGGCTACACCTTC.

The V and J genes are TRBV13 and TRBJ2-7; 10 bases fit TRBD1. CDR1 and CDR2 from the germline V gene are PRHDT and FYEKMQ (reference sequence). Trimming took 0 bases from V and 4 from J; bases not matched to a gene: 0. The CDR3 spans 14 residues. The CDR3 loop is CASSLGGQGYEQYF. DNA of the CDR3: TGTGCCAGCAGCTTAGGGGGACAGGGGTACGAGCAGTACTTC.

DNA of the CDR3: TGTGCCAGCAGCTTATTCGGGACGAACACCGGGGAGCTGTTTTTT. Protein sequence: CASSLFGTNTGELFF. The rearrangement joins TRBV11-2 to TRBJ2-2, with D possibly TRBD2 on 5 matching bases. The CDR3 covers 15 residues. V was pared by 2 bases and J by 0 bases, with 7 bases between. Germline V gene data show CDR1 as SGHAT and CDR2 as FQNNGV. Full variable domain (missing parts from reference TRBV11-2 and TRBJ2-2): EAGVAQSPRYKIIEKRQSVAFWCNPISGHATLYWYQQILGQGPKLLIQFQNNGVVDDSQLPKDRFSAERLKGVDSTLKIQPAKLEDSAVYLCASSLFGTNTGELFFGEGSRLTVL.

The J gene is TRBJ2-7, the V gene TRBV6-5; D is possibly TRBD1 (5 bases). V dropped 5 bases and J dropped 1 base, with 12 bases sitting between them. CDR3 length: 14 amino acids. The V gene's germline CDR1 is MNHEY and CDR2 SVGAGI. The CDR3 is CASSRQGWSYEQYF. CDR3 sequence (DNA): TGTGCCAGCAGTCGTCAGGGTTGGTCCTACGAGCAGTACTTC.

This CDR3 reads CASSQSTNEKLFF. The CDR3 DNA sequence: TGTGCCAGCAGCCAAAGCACTAATGAAAAACTGTTTTTT. This rearrangement joins TRBV7-9 to TRBJ1-4; D remains ambiguous. The CDR3 runs 13 residues. Germline V gene sequence: CDR1 SEHNR, CDR2 FQNEAQ (reference sequence). V was clipped by 5 bases and J by 2 bases, with 6 bases between them.

This sequence joins TRBV6-6 and TRBJ1-2; D may be TRBD1 (5 bases). Germline V gene lookup returns CDR1 MNHNY and CDR2 SVGAGI (reference sequence). The V and J ends lost 2 bases and 3 bases respectively, with 10 bases between them. This CDR3 is 14 amino acids long. The CDR3 reads CASSYGGTHYGYTF. The CDR3 nucleotides are TGTGCCAGCAGTTACGGTGGGACCCACTATGGCTACACCTTC.

V is TRBV27 and J is TRBJ2-3; 9 bases agree with TRBD2. The CDR3 totals 16 residues. From germline, CDR1 is MNHEY and CDR2 SMNVEV (reference sequence). The V segment lost 3 bases and the J segment 4 bases; nucleotides outside the gene matches: 8. The CDR3 reads CASSFFAGGPPDTQYF. The CDR3 coding sequence is TGTGCCAGCAGTTTTTTTGCGGGGGGGCCTCCAGATACGCAGTATTTT.

The CDR3 coding sequence is TGTGCCAGCAGTGTAGACACCCTTAGCCTGTTCTTC. It specifies CASSVDTLSLFF. The chain carries TRBV28 and TRBJ2-1; D uncertain. This CDR3 comprises 12 residues. CDR1 MDHEN and CDR2 SYDVKM come from the germline V gene. V was pared by 5 bases and J by 15 bases, with 17 bases between.

This chain joins TRBV5-6 and TRBJ1-1, with TRBD1 identical over 8 bases. V trimming: 6 bases; J trimming: 4 bases; junction bases outside the gene matches: 17. Germline CDR1 is SGHDT and CDR2 is YYEEEE. The length of the CDR3 is 17 residues. The chain's CDR3 is CASNILGAGGATTEAFF. Here the CDR3 DNA reads TGTGCCAGCAACATTCTGGGGGCAGGGGGCGCGACCACTGAAGCTTTCTTT.